The next 8 T cell receptor beta chains were all read from a single sample in a study of cytomegalovirus exposure and HLA in healthy donors. Primers for the PCR totalled 60 Vbeta and 13 Jbeta. Using immunoSEQ multiplex PCR, the repertoire was profiled, and TCRdb retains in-frame clones only, with some absent. The sample holds some 150,000 clones, approximately 83% seen once. The sequencing input was PBMCs. The source of these receptors is a woman aged 40 to 49 in good health and CMV-seronegative.

This clone was detected only once. The chain recombines TRBV7-2 with TRBJ2-5; 7 nucleotides match TRBD2. After removal of 7 bases from V and 2 bases from J, the junction contained 7 bases not matched to a gene. Germline CDR1 SGHTA, CDR2 FQGNSA. The CDR3 is 14 residues long. In DNA form, the CDR3 reads TGTGCCAGCACCCCAACTAGCGTACAAGAGACCCAGTACTTC. Amino acids: CASTPTSVQETQYF.

This chain joins TRBV30 and TRBJ2-3; D is undetermined. CDR3 size: 14 residues. The V gene's germline CDR1 is GTSNPN and CDR2 SVGIG (reference sequence). The V end lost 4 bases, the J end lost 2 bases, and 13 bases lay between the germline ends. The CDR3 region has the DNA TGTGCCTGGATACCCCTGGCGGTCACAGATACGCAGTATTTT. This gives the protein CAWIPLAVTDTQYF.

This clone was seen a few times. This rearrangement joins TRBV6-1 to TRBJ2-1, with D possibly being TRBD2 (6 bases). The CDR3 length is 16 residues. CDR1 MNHNS and CDR2 SASEGT come from the germline V gene. V lost 2 bases to trimming and J lost 8 bases, with 19 bases between them. The CDR3 reads CASSEIGGIGFDEQFF. CDR3 nucleotide sequence: TGTGCCAGCAGTGAAATCGGGGGTATAGGGTTCGATGAGCAGTTCTTC.

The gene calls are TRBV18 and TRBJ2-3; 9 bases align to TRBD2. V shed 6 bases and J 0 bases; nucleotides not matched to a gene: 1. In germline, CDR1 is KGHSH, CDR2 LQKENI. The CDR3 runs 14 residues. The CDR3 region has the DNA TGTGCCAGCTCGGCGGGGGGGAGCACAGATACGCAGTATTTT. Its protein product is CASSAGGSTDTQYF.

This clone was recorded once. V is TRBV25-1 and J is TRBJ2-7, with D tentatively TRBD1 (8 bases). Germline CDR1 MGHDK, CDR2 SYGVNS. The V end was cut by 8 bases, the J end by 4 bases, with 18 bases between. CDR3 size: 14 residues. The DNA for the CDR3 is TGTGCCAGCGGGGGGGAGACAGGGGTTTACGAGCAGTACTTC. Amino acid sequence: CASGGETGVYEQYF.

V and J are TRBV18 and TRBJ2-3; D gene uncertain. The V gene's germline CDR1 is KGHSH and CDR2 LQKENI. The CDR3 totals 14 residues. The V end was cut by 3 bases, the J end by 2 bases, with 9 bases between. CDR3 nucleotides: TGTGCCAGCTCACCCTCACAGTTCACAGATACGCAGTATTTT. Protein product: CASSPSQFTDTQYF.

The rearrangement links TRBV4-1 to TRBJ2-7; 8 bases agree with TRBD2. V shed 3 bases, J shed 2 bases, and the junction held 6 bases outside the gene matches. Germline V gene lookup returns CDR1 MGHRA and CDR2 YSYEKL. This CDR3 region has 15 residues. CDR3 nucleotide sequence: TGCGCCAGCAGCCACCGGTTAGCGGGAACCTACGAGCAGTACTTC. This codes for CASSHRLAGTYEQYF.

The CDR3 coding sequence is TGTGCCAGCTCACTGCGGCTGGACAGGGGGAACACTGAAGCTTTCTTT. Protein: CASSLRLDRGNTEAFF. This chain uses TRBV18 with TRBJ1-1; 9 bases match TRBD1. In germline, CDR1 is KGHSH, CDR2 LQKENI. This CDR3 is built from 16 residues. V shed 4 bases, J shed 1 base, and the junction held 7 bases outside the gene matches.